This TCR beta chain was identified in a study of blood T cells in healthy people across ages. Notes on the study in general: When one million T cells were used, diversity estimates were thought to be underestimates. CMV status of donors was not determined, possibly confounding expanded clonotype changes.

For this clonotype: Its antigen is undetermined.

A J-beta primer mix and a sample-barcoded 5' primer were used in a second PCR of about 7 to 12 cycles. The template-switch adaptor was a 5' adaptor with 12 random nucleotides. It tagged each cDNA molecule. A single record per CDR3 protein comes from TCRdb applying MiXCR to the 5' RACE reads. This table holds about 700,000 distinct CDR3 sequences, roughly 32% found once. Caucasian, healthy and from Russia, the donors were aged between about 6 and 90. The CDR3 has 13 amino acids. In germline, CDR1 is SGHRS, CDR2 YFSETQ. Trimming removed 0 bases at V and 6 bases at J, with 7 bases between. The sample comprised blood. V usage is TRBV5-1 and J usage is TRBJ2-4, with D perhaps assigned TRBD1 or TRBD2 (5 bases each). The receptor was isolated from a woman of 80 years or more in good health. The CDR3 bases are TGCGCCAGCAGCTTGGGGGGGAGAAACATTCAGTACTTC. This sequence encodes CASSLGGRNIQYF.